Presented here are 11 T cell receptor beta chains from one specimen sequenced in a study of blood T cell repertoires in COVID-19. Clones were sequenced by immunoSEQ multiplex PCR, and TCRdb holds only the in-frame ones, with some missing. The sample holds approximately 140,000 clones; 84% are singletons and the top ten take less than 9%. Sequencing was performed on peripheral blood. The receptors here all came from a man in his thirties or forties with COVID-19, enrolled during active disease.

A note on this clone: Sequence at one end of the junction differs from germline and may be a read error. The chain uses TRBV30 and TRBJ1-2; 9 nucleotides align to TRBD1. The CDR3 extends over 14 amino acids. Germline CDR1 GTSNPN, CDR2 SVGIG (reference sequence). The CDR3 region is CAWESSGQGYRYTF. The CDR3 DNA is TGTGCCTGGGAGAGCTCGGGACAGGGCTATCGCTACACCTTC. The full variable domain, with the rest looked up from reference TRBV30 and TRBJ1-2, is SQTIHQWPATLVQPVGSPLSLECTVEGTSNPNLYWYRQAAGRGLQLLFYSVGIGQISSEVPQNLSASRPQDRQFILSSKKLLLSDSGFYLCAWESSGQGYRYTFGSGTRLTVV.

The chain joins TRBV10-2 to TRBJ1-2; D is unresolved. The V and J ends lost 2 bases and 3 bases respectively, with 7 bases between them. Per the germline V gene, CDR1 is WSHSY and CDR2 is SAAADI. CDR3 size: 13 residues. This CDR3 is CASSENYYYGYTF. In DNA form, the CDR3 reads TGCGCCAGCAGTGAGAACTATTACTATGGCTACACCTTC.

This clone was found once. The chain joins TRBV10-2 to TRBJ2-2, with 7 bases matching TRBD1. Trimming cost V 7 bases and J 7 bases; bases outside gene matches: 12. This CDR3 contains 15 residues. Germline CDR1 reads WSHSY; CDR2 reads SAAADI. The CDR3 nucleotides are TGCGCCAGCATTTCCGAGGGGGCCGGGATCGGGGAGCTGTTTTTT. It yields the protein CASISEGAGIGELFF.

This chain links TRBV2 with TRBJ2-6; TRBD1 matches 11 bases. The CDR3 is 19 residues long. CDR1 and CDR2 from the germline V gene are SNHLY and FYNNEI. V was pared by 5 bases and J by 0 bases, with 9 bases of the junction left unmatched. Here the CDR3 reads CASSSPPGTGGSGANVLTF. CDR3 DNA: TGTGCCAGCAGTAGTCCTCCCGGGACAGGGGGCTCTGGGGCCAACGTCCTGACTTTC.

The chain carries TRBV5-1 and TRBJ2-7; 7 bases line up with TRBD2. This CDR3 is built from 13 residues. V trimming: 4 bases; J trimming: 7 bases; junction bases outside the gene matches: 8. Germline V gives CDR1 SGHRS, CDR2 YFSETQ. The CDR3 sequence is CASSGNEGGEQYF. The CDR3 DNA reads as TGCGCCAGCAGCGGAAACGAGGGAGGGGAGCAGTACTTC.

The gene calls are TRBV6-1 and TRBJ2-2, with D maybe TRBD2 (6 bases). The CDR3 runs 16 residues. Trimming took 1 base from V and 5 from J, leaving 14 bases between them. Germline values: CDR1 MNHNS, CDR2 SASEGT. The CDR3 nucleotides are TGTGCCAGCAGTGAAGGAGCCACCCGGGGGACCGGGGAGCTGTTTTTT. Encoded protein: CASSEGATRGTGELFF.

The table lists this clone with a count of one. The chain uses TRBV28 and TRBJ1-5, with TRBD1 matching 7 bases. This CDR3 is built from 15 residues. Germline CDR1 reads MDHEN; CDR2 reads SYDVKM. V gave up 6 bases and J gave up 4 bases; unmatched junction bases: 9. DNA for the CDR3: TGTGCCAGCAGGCTTGGGTCAGGGGGGAATCAGCCCCAGCATTTT. Protein sequence: CASRLGSGGNQPQHF.

This clone occurred a few times. The chain carries TRBV6-4 and TRBJ2-3; 7 bases align to TRBD2. This CDR3 is built from 15 residues. Germline V lookup: CDR1 MRHNA, CDR2 SNTAGT. J gave up 0 bases and V 2 bases, and 2 bases lay outside the gene matches. CDR3 amino acids: CASSDGSGSTDTQYF. The DNA of the CDR3 is TGTGCCAGCAGTGACGGTAGCGGGAGCACAGATACGCAGTATTTT.

This chain uses TRBV28 with TRBJ2-2; 9 positions match TRBD1. Germline loops: CDR1 MDHEN, CDR2 SYDVKM. CDR3 length equals 13 residues. With V trimmed by 11 bases and J by 6 bases, 7 bases remained unmatched. The CDR3 spells CASRDRAAGELFF. DNA of the CDR3: TGTGCCTCGCGGGACAGGGCTGCCGGGGAGCTGTTTTTT.

The chain joins TRBV28 to TRBJ2-5; TRBD2 agrees at 7 bases. Trimming removed 3 bases from V and 4 bases from J; junction bases left unmatched: 8. Per germline, CDR1 MDHEN and CDR2 SYDVKM. This CDR3 contains 15 residues. Here the CDR3 DNA reads TGTGCCAGCAGTTTCCCGAGACTAGCAAGAGAGACCCAGTACTTC. As protein: CASSFPRLARETQYF.

A few counts support this clone. The chain combines TRBV19 with TRBJ2-1; 7 nucleotides align to TRBD2. The V segment lost 8 bases and the J segment 4 bases; nucleotides outside the gene matches: 8. The CDR3 consists of 14 residues. Germline-derived CDR1 and CDR2 are LNHDA and SQIVND (reference sequence). The CDR3 DNA reads as TGTGCCAGTGCTAGAGGACTAGGTTACAATGAGCAGTTCTTC. Its protein product is CASARGLGYNEQFF.